This T cell receptor beta chain was identified during a study of T-cell reconstitution after alpha-beta-depleted transplantation in children. This CDR3 contains 14 residues. The germline CDR1 and CDR2 sequences are KGHSH and LQKENI. Trimming stripped 6 bases from V and 3 bases from J, with 12 bases between. For TCRbeta, the library was prepared with unique molecular identifiers. TCRdb reprocessed the PCR reads with MiXCR, giving one entry per CDR3 protein. The sample shows about 240,000 distinct CDR3 sequences, around 12% of them seen only once. This clonotype has at least ten counts. This TCR derives from a human donor who donated a stem cell graft to a child with acute lymphoblastic leukemia. Specimen: PBMCs from the stem cell graft donor, collected from the stem cell graft. The chain combines TRBV18 with TRBJ1-5; D is undetermined. CDR3 amino acids: CASSPGNSNQPQHF. Here the CDR3 DNA reads TGTGCCAGCTCTCCCGGGAACTCCAATCAGCCCCAGCATTTT.